This TCR beta chain was sequenced during a study of blood T cells in healthy people across ages. General study points: A roughly linear age-dependent decrease characterized TCR beta diversity per million T cells. Naive and antigen-experienced cells were not separated, limiting conclusive comparison. Percentage of naive T cells showed a strong correlation with TCR beta diversity.

Alongside a J-beta primer mix, a sample-barcoded 5' primer served in a second PCR lasting roughly 6 to 12 cycles. Each cDNA molecule received a tag from a template-switch adaptor that had 12 random nucleotides. One entry per CDR3 protein results from TCRdb running MiXCR on the 5' RACE reads. The sample carries fewer than 2,000,000 distinct CDR3 sequences, roughly 30% recorded once. Germline loops: CDR1 LNHNV, CDR2 YYDKDF (reference sequence). The ends lost 4 bases at V and 0 bases at J; junction bases unmatched: 10. The CDR3 spans 19 residues. In this sample, this clonotype turned up many times. Its antigen remains unidentified.

This chain uses TRBV15 with TRBJ1-5; 12 bases map to TRBD1. The sample taken for sequencing was blood. The receptor comes from a woman in her twenties or thirties in good health. The DNA for the CDR3 is TGTGCCACCAGCAACCGGGACAGGGGGCGTTTGTTTAGCAATCAGCCCCAGCATTTT. Protein product: CATSNRDRGRLFSNQPQHF.